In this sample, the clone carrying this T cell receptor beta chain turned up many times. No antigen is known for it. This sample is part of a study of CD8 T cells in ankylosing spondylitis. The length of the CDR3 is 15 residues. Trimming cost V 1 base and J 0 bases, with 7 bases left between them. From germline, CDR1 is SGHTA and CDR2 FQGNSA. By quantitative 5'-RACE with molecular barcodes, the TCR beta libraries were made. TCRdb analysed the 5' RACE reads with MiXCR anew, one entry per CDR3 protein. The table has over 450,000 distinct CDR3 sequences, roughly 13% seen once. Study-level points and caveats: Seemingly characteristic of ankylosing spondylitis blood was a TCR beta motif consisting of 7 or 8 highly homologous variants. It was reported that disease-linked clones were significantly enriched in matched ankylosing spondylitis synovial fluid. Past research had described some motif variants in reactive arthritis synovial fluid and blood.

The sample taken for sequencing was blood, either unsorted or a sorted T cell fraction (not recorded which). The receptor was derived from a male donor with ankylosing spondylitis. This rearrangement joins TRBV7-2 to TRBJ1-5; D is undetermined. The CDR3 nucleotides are TGTGCCAGCAGCTTAGAGTATTATAGCAATCAGCCCCAGCATTTT. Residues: CASSLEYYSNQPQHF.